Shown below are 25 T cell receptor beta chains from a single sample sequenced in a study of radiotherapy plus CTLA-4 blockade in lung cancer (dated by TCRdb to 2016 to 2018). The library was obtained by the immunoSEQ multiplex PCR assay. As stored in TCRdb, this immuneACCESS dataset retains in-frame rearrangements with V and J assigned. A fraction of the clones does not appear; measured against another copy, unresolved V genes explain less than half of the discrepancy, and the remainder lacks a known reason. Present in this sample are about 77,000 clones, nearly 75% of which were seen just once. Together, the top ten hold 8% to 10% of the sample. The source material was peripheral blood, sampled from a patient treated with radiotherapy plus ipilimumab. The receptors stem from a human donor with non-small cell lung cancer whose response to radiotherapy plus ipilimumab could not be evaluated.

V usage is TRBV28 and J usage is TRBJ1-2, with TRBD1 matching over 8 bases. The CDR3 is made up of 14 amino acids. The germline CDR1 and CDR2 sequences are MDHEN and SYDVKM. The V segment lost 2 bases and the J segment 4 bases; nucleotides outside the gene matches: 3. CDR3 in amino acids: CASSLQGASYGYTF. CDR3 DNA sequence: TGTGCCAGCAGTTTACAGGGGGCAAGCTATGGCTACACCTTC.

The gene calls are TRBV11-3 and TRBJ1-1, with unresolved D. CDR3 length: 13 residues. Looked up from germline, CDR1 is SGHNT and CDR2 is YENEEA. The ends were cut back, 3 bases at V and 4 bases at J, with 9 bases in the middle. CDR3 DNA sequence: TGTGCCAGCAGCTTGACGGGAGCCACTGAAGCTTTCTTT. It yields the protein CASSLTGATEAFF.

The CDR3 loop reads CASSPGAGTSGTPVETQYF. The DNA of the CDR3 is TGTGCCAGCAGCCCGGGGGCCGGGACTAGCGGGACACCTGTGGAGACCCAGTACTTC. V and J are TRBV7-6 and TRBJ2-5; 13 nucleotides align to TRBD2. This CDR3 spans 19 amino acids. From germline, CDR1 is SGHVS and CDR2 FNYEAQ. Trimming took 5 bases from V and 5 from J; bases not matched to a gene: 17.

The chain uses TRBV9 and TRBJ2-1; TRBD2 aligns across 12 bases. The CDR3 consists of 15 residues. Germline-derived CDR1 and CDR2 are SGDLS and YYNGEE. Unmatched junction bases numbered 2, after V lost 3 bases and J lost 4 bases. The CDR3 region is CASSAGTSGYNEQFF. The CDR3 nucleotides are TGTGCCAGCAGCGCGGGGACTAGCGGGTACAATGAGCAGTTCTTC.

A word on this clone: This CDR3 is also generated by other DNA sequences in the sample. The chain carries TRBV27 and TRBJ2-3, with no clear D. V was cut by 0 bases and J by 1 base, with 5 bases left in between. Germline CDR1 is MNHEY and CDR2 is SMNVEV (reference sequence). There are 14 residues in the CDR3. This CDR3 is CASSLSPGTDTQYF. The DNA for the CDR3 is TGTGCCAGCAGTTTATCGCCGGGCACAGATACGCAGTATTTT.

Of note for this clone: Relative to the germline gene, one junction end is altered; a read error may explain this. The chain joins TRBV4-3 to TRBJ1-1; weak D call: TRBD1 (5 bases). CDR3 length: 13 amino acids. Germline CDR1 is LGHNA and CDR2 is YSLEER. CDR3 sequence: CASSRPGGTEAFF. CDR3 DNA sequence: TGCGCCAGCAGCCGCCCGGGGGGGACTGAGGCTTTCTTT.

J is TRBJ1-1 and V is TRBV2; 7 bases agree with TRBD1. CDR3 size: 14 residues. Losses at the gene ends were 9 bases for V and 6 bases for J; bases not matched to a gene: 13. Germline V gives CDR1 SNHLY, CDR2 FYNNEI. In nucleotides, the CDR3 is TGTGCCAGACAGAAGACAGGGCTTAACGCTGAAGCTTTCTTT. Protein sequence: CARQKTGLNAEAFF.

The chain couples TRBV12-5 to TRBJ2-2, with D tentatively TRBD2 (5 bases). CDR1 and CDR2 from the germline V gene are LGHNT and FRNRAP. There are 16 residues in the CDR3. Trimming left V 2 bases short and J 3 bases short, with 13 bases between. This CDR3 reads CASGLSWTDYTGELFF. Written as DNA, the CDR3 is TGTGCTAGTGGTTTGAGCTGGACTGACTACACCGGGGAGCTGTTTTTT.

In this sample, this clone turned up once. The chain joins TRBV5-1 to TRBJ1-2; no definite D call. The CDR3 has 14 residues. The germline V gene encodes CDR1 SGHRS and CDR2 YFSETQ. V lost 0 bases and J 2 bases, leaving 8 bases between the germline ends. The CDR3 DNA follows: TGCGCCAGCAGCTTGGACAACCCAAACTATGGCTACACCTTC. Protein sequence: CASSLDNPNYGYTF.

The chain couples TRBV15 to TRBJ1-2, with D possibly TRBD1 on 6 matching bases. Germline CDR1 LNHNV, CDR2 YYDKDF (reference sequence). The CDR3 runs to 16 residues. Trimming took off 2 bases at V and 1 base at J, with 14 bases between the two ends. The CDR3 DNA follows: TGTGCCACCAGCAGAACTACGGGACAACATAACTATGGCTACACCTTC. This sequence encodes CATSRTTGQHNYGYTF.

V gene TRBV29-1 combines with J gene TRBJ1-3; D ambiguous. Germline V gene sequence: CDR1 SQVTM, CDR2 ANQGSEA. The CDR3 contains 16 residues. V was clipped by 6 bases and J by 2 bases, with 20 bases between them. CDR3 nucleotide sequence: TGCAGCGTCCGCAGAGATTCCCGGAGGGCTGGAAACACCATATATTTT. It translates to CSVRRDSRRAGNTIYF.

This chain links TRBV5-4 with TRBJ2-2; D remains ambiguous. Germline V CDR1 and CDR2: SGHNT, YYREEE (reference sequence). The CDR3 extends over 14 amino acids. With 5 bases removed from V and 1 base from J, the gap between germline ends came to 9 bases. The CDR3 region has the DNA TGTGCCAGCAGACCTATCCAGAACACCGGGGAGCTGTTTTTT. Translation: CASRPIQNTGELFF.

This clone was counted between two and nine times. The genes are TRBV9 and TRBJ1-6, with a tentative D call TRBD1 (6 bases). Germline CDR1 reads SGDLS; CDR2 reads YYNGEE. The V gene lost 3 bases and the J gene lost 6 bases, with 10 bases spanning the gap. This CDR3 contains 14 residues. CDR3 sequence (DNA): TGTGCCAGCAGCGGGGTGACAGGTAATTCACCCCTCCACTTT. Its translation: CASSGVTGNSPLHF.

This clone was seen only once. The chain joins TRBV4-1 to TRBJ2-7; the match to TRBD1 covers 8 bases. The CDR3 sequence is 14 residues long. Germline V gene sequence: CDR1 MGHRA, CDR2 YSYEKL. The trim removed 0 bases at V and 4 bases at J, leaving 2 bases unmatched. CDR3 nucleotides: TGCGCCAGCAGCCAAGAGGACAGGGAATACGAGCAGTACTTC. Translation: CASSQEDREYEQYF.

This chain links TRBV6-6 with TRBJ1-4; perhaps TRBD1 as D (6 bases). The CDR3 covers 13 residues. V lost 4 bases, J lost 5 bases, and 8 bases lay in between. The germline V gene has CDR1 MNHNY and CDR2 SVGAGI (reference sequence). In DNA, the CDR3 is TGTGCCAGCAGTTCCCAGGGGAATGAAAAACTGTTTTTT. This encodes CASSSQGNEKLFF.

This CDR3 reads CASSFLAGELFF. The CDR3 bases are TGTGCCAGCAGTTTCCTCGCCGGGGAGCTGTTTTTT. This chain joins TRBV27 and TRBJ2-2; unclear D gene. V lost 3 bases and J lost 6, with 5 bases in between. Germline CDR1 reads MNHEY; CDR2 reads SMNVEV (reference sequence). The CDR3 spans 12 residues.

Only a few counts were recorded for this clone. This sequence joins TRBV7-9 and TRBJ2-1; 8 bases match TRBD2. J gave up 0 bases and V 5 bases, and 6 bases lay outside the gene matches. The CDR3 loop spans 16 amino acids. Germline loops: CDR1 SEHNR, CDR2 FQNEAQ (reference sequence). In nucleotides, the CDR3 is TGTGCCAGCAGCCCACCCAGCGGGAGCTCCTACAATGAGCAGTTCTTC. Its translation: CASSPPSGSSYNEQFF.

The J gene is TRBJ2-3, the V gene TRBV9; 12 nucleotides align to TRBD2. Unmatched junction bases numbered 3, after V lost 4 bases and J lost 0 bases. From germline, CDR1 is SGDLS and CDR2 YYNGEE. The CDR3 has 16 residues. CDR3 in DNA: TGTGCCAGCAGCCCCGGGACTAGCGGGAGCACAGATACGCAGTATTTT. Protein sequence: CASSPGTSGSTDTQYF.

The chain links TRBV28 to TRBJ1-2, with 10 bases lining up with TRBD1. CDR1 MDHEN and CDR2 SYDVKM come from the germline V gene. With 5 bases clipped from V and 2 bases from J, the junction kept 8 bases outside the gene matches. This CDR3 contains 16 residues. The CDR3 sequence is CASSVPSGQGNYGYTF. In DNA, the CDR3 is TGTGCCAGCAGTGTGCCCTCGGGACAGGGGAACTATGGCTACACCTTC.

CDR3 region: CASSLLPGDEQYF. CDR3 sequence (DNA): TGTGCCAGCAGCTTACTTCCAGGGGACGAGCAGTACTTC. The chain couples TRBV7-6 to TRBJ2-7, with TRBD1 as a possible D gene (6 bases). V was shortened by 2 bases and J by 5 bases, with 10 bases between the two germline ends. The CDR3 is 13 amino acids. Germline loops: CDR1 SGHVS, CDR2 FNYEAQ.

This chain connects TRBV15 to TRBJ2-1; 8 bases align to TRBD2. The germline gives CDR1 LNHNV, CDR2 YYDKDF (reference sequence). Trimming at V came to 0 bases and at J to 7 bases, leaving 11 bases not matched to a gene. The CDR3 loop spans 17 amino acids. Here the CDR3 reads CATSRDPPLAGRNEQFF. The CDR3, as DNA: TGTGCCACCAGCAGAGATCCCCCCCTAGCGGGTAGGAATGAGCAGTTCTTC.

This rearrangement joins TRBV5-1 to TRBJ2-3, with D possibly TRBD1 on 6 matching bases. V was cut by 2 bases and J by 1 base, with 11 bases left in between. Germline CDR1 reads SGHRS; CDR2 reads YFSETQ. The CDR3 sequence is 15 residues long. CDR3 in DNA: TGCGCCAGCAGCTTAATGGGGGCCGGCACAGATACGCAGTATTTT. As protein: CASSLMGAGTDTQYF.

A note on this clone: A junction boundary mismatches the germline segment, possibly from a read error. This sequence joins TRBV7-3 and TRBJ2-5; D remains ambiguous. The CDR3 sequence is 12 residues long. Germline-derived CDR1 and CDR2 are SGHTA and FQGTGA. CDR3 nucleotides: TGTGCCAGCAGCATAACCGGGGAGACCCAGTACTTC. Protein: CASSITGETQYF.

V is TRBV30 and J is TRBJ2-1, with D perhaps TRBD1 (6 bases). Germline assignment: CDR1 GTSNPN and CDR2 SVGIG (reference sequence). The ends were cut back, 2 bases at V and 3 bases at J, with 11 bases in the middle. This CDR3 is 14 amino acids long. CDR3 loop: CAWSRKGVYNEQFF. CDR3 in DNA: TGTGCCTGGAGTCGAAAGGGGGTCTACAATGAGCAGTTCTTC.

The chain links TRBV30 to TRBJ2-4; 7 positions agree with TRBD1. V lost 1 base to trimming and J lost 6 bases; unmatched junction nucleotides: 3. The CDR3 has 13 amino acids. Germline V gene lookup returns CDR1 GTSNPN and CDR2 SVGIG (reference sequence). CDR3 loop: CAWSGTGGNIQYF. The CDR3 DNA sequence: TGTGCCTGGAGTGGGACAGGCGGAAACATTCAGTACTTC.